Presented here are 28 T cell receptor beta chains from one specimen sequenced in a study of blood T cell repertoires in COVID-19. The data were produced by immunoSEQ multiplex PCR, yet TCRdb's version contains in-frame clones alone and is incomplete. The sample shows 85,000 to 95,000 clones, 75% to 90% of them seen only once. The sequencing input was peripheral blood. The receptors stem from a woman aged 80 or older with acute or convalescent COVID-19.

CDR3 loop: CASTRSAAVGANVLTF. In DNA form, the CDR3 reads TGTGCCAGCACTCGATCGGCGGCCGTCGGGGCCAACGTCCTGACTTTC. The J gene is TRBJ2-6, the V gene TRBV2; D unclear. The V gene's germline CDR1 is SNHLY and CDR2 FYNNEI. Trimming took off 7 bases at V and 4 bases at J, with 17 bases between the two ends. The CDR3 has 16 residues. Combining the CDR3 with reference TRBV2 and TRBJ2-6 gives the whole variable domain EPEVTQTPSHQVTQMGQEVILRCVPISNHLYFYWYRQILGQKVEFLVSFYNNEISEKSEIFDDQFSVERPDGSNFTLKIRSTKLEDSAMYFCASTRSAAVGANVLTFGAGSRLTVL.

The chain carries TRBV21-1 and TRBJ2-2; TRBD2 is the table's D call, not checked against the DNA. TRBV21-1 counts as a pseudogene. The length of the CDR3 is 15 residues. As DNA, the CDR3 is TGTGCCAGCAAGGAGACGGGTCGTCTGGGCGGGGAGCTGTTTTTT. Protein sequence: CASKETGRLGGELFF.

The chain carries TRBV5-8 and TRBJ1-5, with TRBD1 identical over 11 bases. CDR3 length equals 18 residues. Germline CDR1 and CDR2: SGHTS and YDEGEE. J was trimmed by 2 bases and V by 4 bases; bases with no gene match: 11. The CDR3 DNA reads TGTGCCAGCAGCCCCCCGGGACAGGGGGTTTTAGGCAATCAGCCCCAGCATTTT. Translating it yields CASSPPGQGVLGNQPQHF. The full variable domain, its missing parts supplied by reference TRBV5-8 and TRBJ1-5, is EAGVTQSPTHLIKTRGQQATLRCSPISGHTSVYWYQQALGLGLQFLLWYDEGEERNRGNFPPRFSGRQFPNYSSELNVNALELEDSALYLCASSPPGQGVLGNQPQHFGDGTRLSIL.

This clone was counted between two and nine times. This chain connects TRBV12-3 or TRBV12-4 to TRBJ1-1, with no clear D. The CDR3 sequence is 13 residues long. V was clipped by 2 bases and J by 5 bases, with 9 bases between them. CDR3 coding DNA: TGTGCCAGCAGTTTACCGGCCAGGACTGAAGCTTTCTTT. Amino acid sequence: CASSLPARTEAFF.

The V and J genes are TRBV5-4 and TRBJ2-5; 16 bases match TRBD2. The CDR3 totals 16 residues. Germline V lookup: CDR1 SGHNT, CDR2 YYREEE (reference sequence). V was pared by 6 bases and J by 7 bases, with 9 bases of the junction left unmatched. CDR3 region: CASTSGTSGGAVTQYF. The DNA of the CDR3 is TGTGCCAGCACCTCAGGGACTAGCGGGGGGGCCGTGACCCAGTACTTC. Full variable domain (outside the CDR3, taken from reference TRBV5-4 and TRBJ2-5): ETGVTQSPTHLIKTRGQQVTLRCSSQSGHNTVSWYQQALGQGPQFIFQYYREEENGRGNFPPRFSGLQFPNYSSELNVNALELDDSALYLCASTSGTSGGAVTQYFGPGTRLLVL.

The genes are TRBV7-2 and TRBJ2-1, with D perhaps TRBD2 (7 bases). Germline loops: CDR1 SGHTA, CDR2 FQGNSA. V was pared by 1 base and J by 0 bases, with 16 bases between. This CDR3 region has 18 residues. The CDR3 DNA is TGTGCCAGCAGCTTAGGGGCTTGGGGGGGGCGCTCCTACAATGAGCAGTTCTTC. Residues: CASSLGAWGGRSYNEQFF.

This clone was observed a single time. The rearrangement uses TRBV24-1 and TRBJ1-5, with a weak D call TRBD1 (6 bases). The CDR3 is made up of 12 amino acids. V shed 7 bases and J shed 7 bases, with 10 bases lying between them. Germline CDR1 reads KGHDR; CDR2 reads SFDVKD. CDR3 sequence: CATSQGNQPQHF. CDR3 sequence (DNA): TGTGCCACCAGCCAGGGGAACCAGCCCCAGCATTTT.

This clone showed up just once. This chain links TRBV28 with TRBJ1-5, with TRBD1 matching over 12 bases. The CDR3 length is 16 residues. The trim removed 6 bases at V and 7 bases at J, leaving 10 bases unmatched. Germline V gives CDR1 MDHEN, CDR2 SYDVKM. The CDR3 bases are TGTGCCAGCAGCCACGGCTGGGACAGGGGGCTCCAGCCCCAGCATTTT. It encodes CASSHGWDRGLQPQHF.

This clone was found once. V gene TRBV28 combines with J gene TRBJ2-3; D is perhaps TRBD1 (5 bases). The CDR3 contains 15 residues. V dropped 6 bases and J dropped 2 bases, with 15 bases sitting between them. Germline CDR1 reads MDHEN; CDR2 reads SYDVKM. The CDR3 nucleotides read TGTGCCAGCAGCCGCGAATCGACAGTCACAGATACGCAGTATTTT. Its protein product is CASSRESTVTDTQYF.

The chain carries TRBV11-2 and TRBJ1-3; tentative D call: TRBD1 (5 bases). Trimming shortened V by 4 bases and J by 1 base, and 14 bases separated the two germline ends. The CDR3 spans 16 residues. Germline loops: CDR1 SGHAT, CDR2 FQNNGV. CDR3 loop: CASSSLKGLSGNTIYF. Written as DNA, the CDR3 is TGTGCCAGCAGCTCACTCAAGGGGCTTTCTGGAAACACCATATATTTT.

This clone was seen a single time. V is TRBV19 and J is TRBJ1-2; unclear D gene. The CDR3 totals 17 residues. V was cut by 0 bases and J by 3 bases, with 17 bases left in between. The germline V gene has CDR1 LNHDA and CDR2 SQIVND (reference sequence). The CDR3 DNA reads TGTGCCAGTAGTATAGATGTAGTACCAGAGGGCCACTATGGCTACACCTTC. This encodes CASSIDVVPEGHYGYTF.

The J gene is TRBJ1-1, the V gene TRBV5-1, with D uncertain. The CDR3 is 14 amino acids. The V gene lost 0 bases and the J gene lost 8 bases, with 14 bases spanning the gap. The germline V gene has CDR1 SGHRS and CDR2 YFSETQ. The CDR3 spells CASSLARVDQEAFF. CDR3 in DNA: TGCGCCAGCAGCTTGGCACGGGTTGATCAAGAAGCTTTCTTT.

This clone has more than one count but fewer than ten. The chain combines TRBV2 with TRBJ2-2, with D possibly TRBD2 on 6 matching bases. Germline V gives CDR1 SNHLY, CDR2 FYNNEI. There are 16 residues in the CDR3. V gave up 5 bases and J gave up 1 base, with 14 bases separating them. As DNA, the CDR3 is TGTGCCAGCAGTCTCTTGGGGCGGGGGAACACCGGGGAGCTGTTTTTT. Protein product: CASSLLGRGNTGELFF.

This clone was counted a single time. J is TRBJ2-7 and V is TRBV7-9; TRBD2 matches 7 bases. V was clipped by 5 bases and J by 4 bases; unmatched bases: 11. This CDR3 has 15 residues. Germline-derived CDR1 and CDR2 are SEHNR and FQNEAQ (reference sequence). This chain's CDR3 is CASSPTGGGGYEQYF. The CDR3 DNA reads as TGTGCCAGCAGCCCTACCGGCGGGGGAGGATACGAGCAGTACTTC.

The chain employs TRBV24-1 and TRBJ1-5, with TRBD1 identical over 7 bases. The V gene end was trimmed by 0 bases and the J gene end by 4 bases; junction bases not matched to a gene: 8. Per the germline V gene, CDR1 is KGHDR and CDR2 is SFDVKD. This CDR3 contains 17 residues. The CDR3 region has the DNA TGTGCCACCAGTGATTTGCAGAGGGGGCAGGGGAATCAGCCCCAGCATTTT. Translating it yields CATSDLQRGQGNQPQHF.

The V gene is TRBV5-1, the J gene TRBJ1-5, with D hard to call. CDR3 length equals 15 residues. Germline CDR1 SGHRS, CDR2 YFSETQ. The ends were cut back, 5 bases at V and 0 bases at J, with 12 bases in the middle. The CDR3 coding sequence is TGCGCCAGCAGTCTCGGGGTCAATAGCAATCAGCCCCAGCATTTT. As protein: CASSLGVNSNQPQHF.

Comment on this clone: Compared with germline, one end of the junction differs, possibly owing to a read error. The chain joins TRBV19 to TRBJ1-5; D remains ambiguous. This CDR3 has 15 residues. Germline CDR1 and CDR2: LNHDA and SQIVND (reference sequence). The CDR3 sequence is CASNIRRDSDQPQHF. The CDR3 coding sequence is TGTGCCAGTAACATCAGACGGGATAGCGATCAGCCCCAGCATTTT.

The chain has TRBV27 and TRBJ2-7, with D possibly TRBD2 on 5 matching bases. V was shortened by 3 bases and J by 6 bases, with 15 bases between the two germline ends. The CDR3 runs 14 residues. The germline CDR1 and CDR2 sequences are MNHEY and SMNVEV (reference sequence). CDR3: CASSFAPGVAEQYF. The CDR3 DNA is TGTGCCAGCAGTTTTGCTCCCGGGGTTGCCGAGCAGTACTTC.

The CDR3 DNA sequence: TGTGCCAGCAGTCCTTGGGACATGAGGCCGGGCGAGCAGTACTTC. Its translation: CASSPWDMRPGEQYF. The chain couples TRBV27 to TRBJ2-7; tentatively, D is TRBD1 (6 bases). The germline V gene has CDR1 MNHEY and CDR2 SMNVEV (reference sequence). The CDR3 sequence is 15 residues long. V was trimmed by 5 bases and J by 6 bases, leaving 20 bases between them.

In nucleotides, the CDR3 is TGTGCCAGCAGGTCGGAGCCCGCTAACTATGGCTACACCTTC. Its translation: CASRSEPANYGYTF. The chain couples TRBV5-5 to TRBJ1-2; D ambiguous. The CDR3 runs to 14 residues. Trimming left V 5 bases short and J 0 bases short, with 11 bases between. CDR1 is SGHKS, CDR2 YYEKEE, per germline (reference sequence).

The genes are TRBV5-1 and TRBJ1-6; 8 bases align to TRBD1. The CDR3 contains 16 residues. Per the germline V gene, CDR1 is SGHRS and CDR2 is YFSETQ. The V and J ends lost 2 bases and 8 bases, in that order; junction bases with no gene match: 9. The CDR3 protein is CASSLRPGQDHSPLHF. As DNA, the CDR3 is TGCGCCAGCAGCTTAAGGCCGGGACAGGACCATTCACCCCTCCACTTT. The entire variable domain, with the rest obtained from reference TRBV5-1 and TRBJ1-6, is as follows: KAGVTQTPRYLIKTRGQQVTLSCSPISGHRSVSWYQQTPGQGLQFLFEYFSETQRNKGNFPGRFSGRQFSNSRSEMNVSTLELGDSALYLCASSLRPGQDHSPLHFGNGTRLTVT.

Only one count was recorded for this clone. The rearrangement uses TRBV19 and TRBJ1-2; 11 nucleotides align to TRBD1. CDR1 and CDR2 (germline): LNHDA, SQIVND (reference sequence). V was clipped by 3 bases and J by 4 bases; unmatched bases: 1. The CDR3 is made up of 14 amino acids. CDR3 sequence reads: CASSIGTGGYGYTF. The DNA for the CDR3 is TGTGCCAGTAGTATCGGGACAGGGGGCTATGGCTACACCTTC.

J is TRBJ2-2 and V is TRBV11-2; a possible D gene is TRBD2 (5 bases). This CDR3 is 13 amino acids long. The germline CDR1 and CDR2 sequences are SGHAT and FQNNGV. V lost 2 bases, J lost 5 bases, and 6 bases lay in between. The CDR3 DNA is TGTGCCAGCAGCTTAAGGACTACCGGGGAGCTGTTTTTT. Translated: CASSLRTTGELFF.

The chain combines TRBV6-6 with TRBJ1-1; TRBD1 matches at 7 bases. Germline V gives CDR1 MNHNY, CDR2 SVGAGI (reference sequence). The V segment lost 0 bases and the J segment 1 base; nucleotides outside the gene matches: 2. This CDR3 spans 15 amino acids. Here the CDR3 reads CASSYSRTGNTEAFF. The CDR3 region has the DNA TGTGCCAGCAGTTACTCGAGGACAGGGAACACTGAAGCTTTCTTT.

This chain uses TRBV5-1 with TRBJ2-1; possibly TRBD1 for D (6 bases). CDR1 SGHRS and CDR2 YFSETQ come from the germline V gene. This CDR3 region has 15 residues. Trimming pared 6 bases from V and 2 bases from J, leaving 15 bases between. CDR3 nucleotides: TGCGCCAGCACCCAGACAGGACAAACCTACAATGAGCAGTTCTTC. Its protein is CASTQTGQTYNEQFF.

This rearrangement joins TRBV5-4 to TRBJ1-1, with D unresolved. Trimming stripped 1 base from V and 7 bases from J, with 8 bases between. Germline assignment: CDR1 SGHNT and CDR2 YYREEE (reference sequence). There are 12 residues in the CDR3. In nucleotides, the CDR3 is TGTGCCAGCAGCTTGCTGCTAGGTGAAGCTTTCTTT. This codes for CASSLLLGEAFF.

The V and J genes are TRBV6-4 and TRBJ1-4; 9 positions match TRBD1. Germline V gene lookup returns CDR1 MRHNA and CDR2 SNTAGT. This CDR3 has 17 amino acids. V lost 7 bases and J lost 5; bases outside the gene matches: 14. The CDR3 DNA follows: TGTGCCAGCACCCCCAGGGGCCCCGGGACAGGGAATGAAAAACTGTTTTTT. Protein product: CASTPRGPGTGNEKLFF.

V gene TRBV18 combines with J gene TRBJ1-3; TRBD1 matches at 9 bases. V lost 5 bases to trimming and J lost 0 bases; unmatched junction nucleotides: 5. The CDR3 runs 16 residues. The germline V gene encodes CDR1 KGHSH and CDR2 LQKENI. CDR3: CASSTTGGFSGNTIYF. DNA of the CDR3: TGTGCCAGCTCAACGACAGGGGGTTTCTCTGGAAACACCATATATTTT. Together with reference TRBV18 and TRBJ1-3, the CDR3 gives the full variable domain: NAGVMQNPRHLVRRRGQEARLRCSPMKGHSHVYWYRQLPEEGLKFMVYLQKENIIDESGMPKERFSAEFPKEGPSILRIQQVVRGDSAAYFCASSTTGGFSGNTIYFGEGSWLTVV.